This TCR beta chain was sequenced for a study of blood T cell repertoires in COVID-19. For the study at large: Donors in the United States, Italy and Spain gave samples during acute or convalescent COVID-19. The analysed material was cDNA or gDNA that came from T cells, B-cell-depleted T cells, or PBMCs.

Only a few counts were recorded for this clone. As processed by the authors: Estimation of nucleated cell counts was performed using reference gene primer amplification. The assay was immunoSEQ multiplex PCR, and TCRdb's table has in-frame clones only and misses some. For V, J and clone size, that table is used; D and trimming come from the DNA. This sample has about 240,000 clones, with about 83% found just once. The CDR3 covers 15 residues. V trimming: 1 base; J trimming: 1 base; junction bases outside the gene matches: 4. Germline-derived CDR1 and CDR2 are SGHKS and YYEKEE (reference sequence). The chain recombines TRBV5-5 with TRBJ2-7, with 8 bases aligning to TRBD1. What was sequenced was peripheral blood. The TCR was taken from a human donor in a cohort sampled during active COVID-19. Here the CDR3 reads CASSLITGGSYEQYF. CDR3 in DNA: TGTGCCAGCAGCTTGATAACAGGGGGATCCTACGAGCAGTACTTC. The variable domain in full, with the rest retrieved from reference TRBV5-5 and TRBJ2-7, is DAGVTQSPTHLIKTRGQQVTLRCSPISGHKSVSWYQQVLGQGPQFIFQYYEKEERGRGNFPDRFSARQFPNYSSELNVNALLLGDSALYLCASSLITGGSYEQYFGPGTRLTVT.